This T cell receptor beta chain derives from a study of cytomegalovirus exposure and HLA in healthy donors. Study observations and caveats: A later analysis associated some 16,000 TCR beta sequences with HLA alleles at a 0.05 false discovery rate. An assumption of roughly uniform sequencing depth across donors underlay the presence/absence analyses.

This clone was observed once. What it binds is unknown. The CDR3 consists of 16 residues. Germline values: CDR1 KGHSH, CDR2 LQKENI. Trimming cost V 6 bases and J 0 bases, with 15 bases left between them. PCR employed 60 Vbeta and 13 Jbeta primers. Sequencing was performed with immunoSEQ multiplex PCR; in TCRdb, only in-frame clones are kept and a portion is missing. The sample includes over 85,000 clones, 75% to 90% of them seen just once. The chain couples TRBV18 to TRBJ1-3, with D perhaps TRBD1 (5 bases). This sequence was found in a man aged 40-55 years in good health and CMV-seronegative. The sample consisted of PBMCs. The CDR3 DNA follows: TGTGCCAGCTCTTCCTCCGGGGGGTCCTCTGGAAACACCATATATTTT. Protein sequence: CASSSSGGSSGNTIYF.